These 6 T cell receptor beta chains were sequenced from one sample in a study of cytomegalovirus exposure and HLA in healthy donors. 13 Jbeta primers and 60 Vbeta primers were used for the PCR. The repertoire was sequenced with immunoSEQ multiplex PCR; TCRdb's copy has only in-frame clones and lacks some. The sample includes under 200,000 clones, roughly 84% of them seen just once. The source material was PBMCs. The receptors were sampled from a young man in good health and CMV-seronegative.

The V call is TRBV7-3, the J call TRBJ2-7, with D unclear. Trimming cost V 3 bases and J 6 bases, with 12 bases left between them. Germline CDR1 is SGHTA and CDR2 is FQGTGA. CDR3 length: 13 residues. CDR3 region: CASSFTTGGEQYF. The CDR3 DNA reads as TGTGCCAGCAGCTTCACCACCGGTGGCGAGCAGTACTTC. Supplemented by reference TRBV7-3 and TRBJ2-7, the full variable domain reads GAGVSQTPSNKVTEKGKYVELRCDPISGHTALYWYRQSLGQGPEFLIYFQGTGAADDSGLPNDRFFAVRPEGSVSTLKIQRTERGDSAVYLCASSFTTGGEQYFGPGTRLTVT.

This clone was seen only a few times. The chain carries TRBV29-1 and TRBJ1-4, with a weak D call TRBD1 (5 bases). Germline V gene data show CDR1 as SQVTM and CDR2 as ANQGSEA. V lost 5 bases, J lost 5 bases, and 15 bases lay in between. CDR3 length: 14 residues. CDR3 bases: TGCAGCGTTACCTTGGGGGACTCCAATGAAAAACTGTTTTTT. Its translation is CSVTLGDSNEKLFF. The full variable domain, completed using reference TRBV29-1 and TRBJ1-4, is SAVISQKPSRDICQRGTSLTIQCQVDSQVTMMFWYRQQPGQSLTLIATANQGSEATYESGFVIDKFPISRPNLTFSTLTVSNMSPEDSSIYLCSVTLGDSNEKLFFGSGTQLSVL.

The chain has TRBV6-5 and TRBJ2-3; TRBD1 agrees at 9 bases. This CDR3 spans 14 amino acids. V lost 7 bases and J lost 7; bases outside the gene matches: 9. CDR1 MNHEY and CDR2 SVGAGI come from the germline V gene. Here the CDR3 reads CASKRGTGLYTQYF. Here the CDR3 DNA reads TGTGCCAGCAAACGCGGGACAGGGCTATATACGCAGTATTTT.

The rearrangement joins TRBV5-6 to TRBJ2-3; D might be TRBD1 (5 bases). Per germline, CDR1 SGHDT and CDR2 YYEEEE. The CDR3 has 12 amino acids. With 0 bases removed from V and 7 bases from J, the gap between germline ends came to 6 bases. The CDR3 bases are TGTGCCAGCAGCTTGGGACAGAATACGCAGTATTTT. Residues: CASSLGQNTQYF.

This sequence joins TRBV27 and TRBJ2-1, with D perhaps matching TRBD2 (6 bases). There are 15 residues in the CDR3. The germline V gene encodes CDR1 MNHEY and CDR2 SMNVEV (reference sequence). V was shortened by 3 bases and J by 7 bases, with 16 bases between the two germline ends. As DNA, the CDR3 is TGTGCCAGCAGTTTTGGCGGGGCTCTCTGGAATGAGCAGTTCTTC. It specifies CASSFGGALWNEQFF.

V is TRBV28 and J is TRBJ2-1, with D uncertain. This CDR3 spans 12 amino acids. Trimming shortened V by 3 bases and J by 9 bases, and 9 bases separated the two germline ends. Germline lookup yields CDR1 MDHEN and CDR2 SYDVKM. The CDR3 coding sequence is TGTGCCAGCAGTTTGCTCGGTAGTGAGCAGTTCTTC. Translating gives CASSLLGSEQFF.